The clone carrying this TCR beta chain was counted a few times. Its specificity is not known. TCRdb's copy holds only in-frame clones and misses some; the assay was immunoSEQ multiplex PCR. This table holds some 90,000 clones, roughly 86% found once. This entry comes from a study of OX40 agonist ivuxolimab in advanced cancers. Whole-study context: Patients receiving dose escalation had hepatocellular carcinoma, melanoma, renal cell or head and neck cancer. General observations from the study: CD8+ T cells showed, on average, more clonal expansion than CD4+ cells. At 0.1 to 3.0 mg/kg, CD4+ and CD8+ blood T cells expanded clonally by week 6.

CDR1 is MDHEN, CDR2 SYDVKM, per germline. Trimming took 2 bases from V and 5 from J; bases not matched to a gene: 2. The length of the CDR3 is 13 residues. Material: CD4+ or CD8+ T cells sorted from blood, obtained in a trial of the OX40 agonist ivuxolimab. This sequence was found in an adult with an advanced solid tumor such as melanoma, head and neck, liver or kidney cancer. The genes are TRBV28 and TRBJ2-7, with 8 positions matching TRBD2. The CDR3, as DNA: TGTGCCAGCAGTTTAGCGGGAGGTCACGAGCAGTACTTC. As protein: CASSLAGGHEQYF. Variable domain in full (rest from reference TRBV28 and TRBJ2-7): DVKVTQSSRYLVKRTGEKVFLECVQDMDHENMFWYRQDPGLGLRLIYFSYDVKMKEKGDIPEGYSVSREKKERFSLILESASTNQTSMYLCASSLAGGHEQYFGPGTRLTVT.